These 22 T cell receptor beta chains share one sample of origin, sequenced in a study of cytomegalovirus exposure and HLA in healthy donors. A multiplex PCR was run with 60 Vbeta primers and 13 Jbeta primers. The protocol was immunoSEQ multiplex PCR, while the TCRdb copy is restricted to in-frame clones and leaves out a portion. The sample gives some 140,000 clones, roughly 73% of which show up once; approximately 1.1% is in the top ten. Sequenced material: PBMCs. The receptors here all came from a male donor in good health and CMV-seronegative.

The CDR3 spells CASSESSGLEQYF. In DNA form, the CDR3 reads TGCGCCAGCAGTGAGTCGTCGGGGTTGGAGCAGTACTTC. The V gene is TRBV10-1, the J gene TRBJ2-7; TRBD2 might be the D (5 bases). V was clipped by 0 bases and J by 7 bases, with 10 bases between them. Germline assignment: CDR1 WNHNN and CDR2 SYGVQD (reference sequence). The CDR3 consists of 13 residues.

CDR3: CASSPGSPEQYF. CDR3 in DNA: TGCGCCAGCAGCCCTGGGAGCCCCGAGCAGTACTTC. This sequence joins TRBV5-1 and TRBJ2-7; tentatively, D is TRBD2 (5 bases). The CDR3 has 12 amino acids. V was shortened by 4 bases and J by 6 bases, with 11 bases between the two germline ends. CDR1 and CDR2 from the germline V gene are SGHRS and YFSETQ.

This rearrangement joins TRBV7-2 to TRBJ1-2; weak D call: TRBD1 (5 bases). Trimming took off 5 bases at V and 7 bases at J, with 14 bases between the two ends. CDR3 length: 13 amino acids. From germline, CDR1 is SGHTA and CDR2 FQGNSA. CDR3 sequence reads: CASSPITGGGYTF. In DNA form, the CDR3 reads TGTGCCAGCAGCCCTATTACGGGGGGTGGCTACACCTTC.

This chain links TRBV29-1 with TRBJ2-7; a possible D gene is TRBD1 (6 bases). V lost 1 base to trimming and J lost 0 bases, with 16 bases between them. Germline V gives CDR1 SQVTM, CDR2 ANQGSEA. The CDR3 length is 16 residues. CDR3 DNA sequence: TGCAGCGTTGAAGCGCCAGCAGGGGCCCTCTCCTACGAGCAGTACTTC. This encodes CSVEAPAGALSYEQYF.

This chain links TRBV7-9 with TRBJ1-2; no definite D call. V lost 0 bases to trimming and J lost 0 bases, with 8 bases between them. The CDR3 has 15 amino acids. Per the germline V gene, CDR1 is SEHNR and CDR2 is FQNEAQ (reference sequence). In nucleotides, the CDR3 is TGTGCCAGCAGCTTAGCAGCCTTAGCTAACTATGGCTACACCTTC. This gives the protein CASSLAALANYGYTF.

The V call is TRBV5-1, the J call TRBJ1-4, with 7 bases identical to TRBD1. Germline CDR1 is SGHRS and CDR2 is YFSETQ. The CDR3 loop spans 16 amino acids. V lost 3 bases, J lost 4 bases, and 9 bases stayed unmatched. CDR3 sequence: CASSSFGQDDNEKLFF. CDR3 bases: TGCGCCAGCAGCTCTTTCGGACAGGACGATAATGAAAAACTGTTTTTT.

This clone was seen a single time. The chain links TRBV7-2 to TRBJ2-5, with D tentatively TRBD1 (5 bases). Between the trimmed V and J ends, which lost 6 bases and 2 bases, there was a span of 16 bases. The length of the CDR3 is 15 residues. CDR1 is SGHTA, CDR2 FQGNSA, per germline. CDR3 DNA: TGTGCCAGCAGTCTAAGGGGCAGCGTACAAGAGACCCAGTACTTC. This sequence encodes CASSLRGSVQETQYF.

The CDR3 loop is CSVRGQNYEQYF. As DNA, the CDR3 is TGCAGCGTGCGGGGGCAGAACTACGAGCAGTACTTC. The chain links TRBV29-1 to TRBJ2-7; D might be TRBD2 (7 bases). Germline V gene lookup returns CDR1 SQVTM and CDR2 ANQGSEA. Trimming left V 6 bases short and J 3 bases short, with 12 bases between. This CDR3 is built from 12 residues.

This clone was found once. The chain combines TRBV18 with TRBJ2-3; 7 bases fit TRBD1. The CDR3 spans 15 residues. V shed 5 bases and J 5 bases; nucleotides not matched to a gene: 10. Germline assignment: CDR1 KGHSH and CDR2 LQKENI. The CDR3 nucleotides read TGTGCCAGCTCAAGAGCGCAGGGGGAGATAGATACGCAGTATTTT. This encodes CASSRAQGEIDTQYF.

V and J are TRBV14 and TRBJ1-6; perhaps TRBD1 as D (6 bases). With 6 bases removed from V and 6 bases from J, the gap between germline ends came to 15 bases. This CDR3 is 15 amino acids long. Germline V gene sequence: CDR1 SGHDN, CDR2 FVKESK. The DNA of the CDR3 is TGTGCCAGCAGTCTCAGGGGCCTCGGTAATTCACCCCTCCACTTT. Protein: CASSLRGLGNSPLHF.

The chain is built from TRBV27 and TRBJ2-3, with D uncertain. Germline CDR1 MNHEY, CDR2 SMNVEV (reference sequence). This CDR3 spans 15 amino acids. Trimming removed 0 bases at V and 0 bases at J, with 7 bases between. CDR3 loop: CASSLSTLSTDTQYF. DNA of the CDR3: TGTGCCAGCAGTTTATCGACACTTAGCACAGATACGCAGTATTTT.

CDR3 DNA: TGTGCCAGCAGTGAACCGGGGGGGCAGGGAGAGACCCAGTACTTC. Protein product: CASSEPGGQGETQYF. This chain uses TRBV25-1 with TRBJ2-5, with 8 bases aligning to TRBD2. With V trimmed by 2 bases and J by 4 bases, 6 bases remained unmatched. Germline lookup yields CDR1 MGHDK and CDR2 SYGVNS. The CDR3 extends over 15 amino acids.

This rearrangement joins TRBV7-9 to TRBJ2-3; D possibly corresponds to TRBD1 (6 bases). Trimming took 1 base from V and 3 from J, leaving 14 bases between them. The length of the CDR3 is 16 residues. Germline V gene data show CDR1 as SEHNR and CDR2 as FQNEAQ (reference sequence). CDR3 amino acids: CASSLEGVLGTDTQYF. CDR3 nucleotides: TGTGCCAGCAGCTTAGAGGGGGTTTTGGGAACAGATACGCAGTATTTT.

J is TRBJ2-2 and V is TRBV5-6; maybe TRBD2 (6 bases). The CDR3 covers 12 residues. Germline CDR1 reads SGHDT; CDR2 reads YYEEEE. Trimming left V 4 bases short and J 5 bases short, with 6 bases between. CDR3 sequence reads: CASSRETGELFF. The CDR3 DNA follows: TGTGCCAGCAGCCGGGAGACCGGGGAGCTGTTTTTT.

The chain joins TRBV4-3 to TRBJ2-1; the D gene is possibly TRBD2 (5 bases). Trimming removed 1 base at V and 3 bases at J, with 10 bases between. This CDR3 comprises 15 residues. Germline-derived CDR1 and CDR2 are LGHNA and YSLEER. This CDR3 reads CASSQVEDYYNEQFF. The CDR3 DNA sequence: TGCGCCAGCAGCCAAGTTGAAGACTACTACAATGAGCAGTTCTTC.

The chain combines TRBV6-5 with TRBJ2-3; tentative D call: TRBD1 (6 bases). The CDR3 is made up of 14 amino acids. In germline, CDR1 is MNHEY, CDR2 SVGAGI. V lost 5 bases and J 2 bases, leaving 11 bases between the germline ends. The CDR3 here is CASSQRGYTDTQYF. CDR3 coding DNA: TGTGCCAGCAGTCAAAGGGGGTACACAGATACGCAGTATTTT.

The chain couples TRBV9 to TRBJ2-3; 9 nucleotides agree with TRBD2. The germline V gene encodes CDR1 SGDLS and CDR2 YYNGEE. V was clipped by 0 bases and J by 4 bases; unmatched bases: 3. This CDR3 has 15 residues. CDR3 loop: CASSVGTSDADTQYF. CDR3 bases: TGTGCCAGCAGCGTAGGGACTAGCGACGCAGATACGCAGTATTTT.

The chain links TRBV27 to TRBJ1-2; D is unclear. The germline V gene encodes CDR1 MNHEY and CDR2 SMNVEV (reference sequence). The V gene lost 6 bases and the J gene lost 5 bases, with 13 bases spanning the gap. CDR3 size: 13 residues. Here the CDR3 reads CASSPREGYGYTF. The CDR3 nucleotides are TGTGCCAGCAGCCCCCGAGAGGGATATGGCTACACCTTC.

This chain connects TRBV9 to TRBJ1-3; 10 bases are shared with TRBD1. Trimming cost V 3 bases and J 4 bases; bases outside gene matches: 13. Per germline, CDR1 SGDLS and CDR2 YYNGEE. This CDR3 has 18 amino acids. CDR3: CASSGSGMTGGAGNTIYF. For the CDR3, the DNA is TGTGCCAGCAGCGGTAGCGGAATGACAGGGGGCGCCGGAAACACCATATATTTT.

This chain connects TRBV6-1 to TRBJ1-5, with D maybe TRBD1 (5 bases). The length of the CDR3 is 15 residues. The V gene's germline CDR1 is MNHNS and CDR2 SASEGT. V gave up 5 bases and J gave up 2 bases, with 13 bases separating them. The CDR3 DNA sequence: TGTGCCAGCAGTCAGCAGGGTTCAGGCAATCAGCCCCAGCATTTT. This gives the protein CASSQQGSGNQPQHF.

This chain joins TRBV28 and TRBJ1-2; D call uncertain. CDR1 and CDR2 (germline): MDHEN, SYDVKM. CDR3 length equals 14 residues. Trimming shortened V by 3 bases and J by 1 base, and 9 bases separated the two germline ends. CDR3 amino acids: CASSLGAGNYGYTF. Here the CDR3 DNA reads TGTGCCAGCAGTTTGGGTGCAGGTAACTATGGCTACACCTTC.

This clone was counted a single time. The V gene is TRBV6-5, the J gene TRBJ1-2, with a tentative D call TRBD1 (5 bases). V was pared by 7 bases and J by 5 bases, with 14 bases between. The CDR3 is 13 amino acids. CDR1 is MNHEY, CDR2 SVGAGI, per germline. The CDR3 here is CASTPAGQYGYTF. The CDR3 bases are TGTGCCAGCACCCCGGCAGGGCAGTATGGCTACACCTTC.